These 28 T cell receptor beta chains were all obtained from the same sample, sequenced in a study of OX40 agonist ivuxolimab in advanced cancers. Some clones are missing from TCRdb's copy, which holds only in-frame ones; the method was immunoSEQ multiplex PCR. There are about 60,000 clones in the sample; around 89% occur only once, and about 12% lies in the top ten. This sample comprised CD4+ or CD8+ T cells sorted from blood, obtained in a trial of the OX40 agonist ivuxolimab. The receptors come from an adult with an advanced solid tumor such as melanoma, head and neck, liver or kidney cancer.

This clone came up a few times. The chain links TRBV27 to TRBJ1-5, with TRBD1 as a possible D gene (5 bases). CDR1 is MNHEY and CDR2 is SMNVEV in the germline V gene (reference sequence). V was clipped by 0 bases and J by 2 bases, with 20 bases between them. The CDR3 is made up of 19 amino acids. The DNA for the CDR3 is TGTGCCAGCAGTTTATCGATAAGGGACCTCACCTCGGGCAATCAGCCCCAGCATTTT. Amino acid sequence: CASSLSIRDLTSGNQPQHF.

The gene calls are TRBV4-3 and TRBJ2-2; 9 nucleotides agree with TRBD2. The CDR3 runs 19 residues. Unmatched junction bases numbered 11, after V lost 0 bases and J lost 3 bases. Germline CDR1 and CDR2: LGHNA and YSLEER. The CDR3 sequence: CASSQDRASGVGDTGELFF. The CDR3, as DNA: TGCGCCAGCAGCCAAGATCGGGCTAGCGGGGTTGGCGACACCGGGGAGCTGTTTTTT.

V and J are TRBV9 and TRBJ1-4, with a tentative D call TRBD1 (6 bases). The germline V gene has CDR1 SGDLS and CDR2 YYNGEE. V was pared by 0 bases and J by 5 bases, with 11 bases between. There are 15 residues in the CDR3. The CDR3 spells CASSVGERGNEKLFF. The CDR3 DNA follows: TGTGCCAGCAGCGTAGGTGAAAGGGGGAATGAAAAACTGTTTTTT.

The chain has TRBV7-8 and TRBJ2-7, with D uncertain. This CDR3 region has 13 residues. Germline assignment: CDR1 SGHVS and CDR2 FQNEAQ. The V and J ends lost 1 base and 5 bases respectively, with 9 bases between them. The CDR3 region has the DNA TGTGCCAGCAGCTTAGGATCCTATGACGAGCAGTACTTC. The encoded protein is CASSLGSYDEQYF.

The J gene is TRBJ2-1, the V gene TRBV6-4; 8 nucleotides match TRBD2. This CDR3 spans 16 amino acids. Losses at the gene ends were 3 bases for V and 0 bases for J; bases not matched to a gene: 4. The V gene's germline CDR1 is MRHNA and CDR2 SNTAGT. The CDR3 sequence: CASSESGLASYNEQFF. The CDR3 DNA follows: TGTGCCAGCAGTGAATCAGGACTAGCCTCCTACAATGAGCAGTTCTTC.

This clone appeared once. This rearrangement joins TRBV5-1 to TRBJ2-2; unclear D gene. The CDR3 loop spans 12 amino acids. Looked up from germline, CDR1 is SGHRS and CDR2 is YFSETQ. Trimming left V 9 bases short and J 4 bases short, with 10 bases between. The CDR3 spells CATLGSTGELFF. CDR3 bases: TGCGCCACCTTGGGAAGCACCGGGGAGCTGTTTTTT.

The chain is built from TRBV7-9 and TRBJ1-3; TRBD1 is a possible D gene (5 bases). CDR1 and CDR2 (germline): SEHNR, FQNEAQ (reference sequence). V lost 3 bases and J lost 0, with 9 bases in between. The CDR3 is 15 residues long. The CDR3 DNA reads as TGTGCCAGCAGCTTCAGGGCGCACTCTGGAAACACCATATATTTT. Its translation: CASSFRAHSGNTIYF.

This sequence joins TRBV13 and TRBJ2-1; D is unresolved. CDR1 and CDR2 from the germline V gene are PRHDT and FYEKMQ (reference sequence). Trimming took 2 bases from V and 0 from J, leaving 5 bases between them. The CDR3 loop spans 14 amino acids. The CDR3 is CASSLLSSYNEQFF. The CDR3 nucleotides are TGTGCCAGCAGCTTACTGAGCTCCTACAATGAGCAGTTCTTC. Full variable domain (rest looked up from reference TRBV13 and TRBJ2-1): AAGVIQSPRHLIKEKRETATLKCYPIPRHDTVYWYQQGPGQDPQFLISFYEKMQSDKGSIPDRFSAQQFSDYHSELNMSSLELGDSALYFCASSLLSSYNEQFFGPGTRLTVL.

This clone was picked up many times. The CDR3 spells CASSFMGDTEAFF. In DNA, the CDR3 is TGTGCCAGCAGCTTTATGGGGGACACTGAAGCTTTCTTT. The chain is built from TRBV5-4 and TRBJ1-1, with D perhaps TRBD1 (5 bases). With 2 bases removed from V and 3 bases from J, the gap between germline ends came to 8 bases. The germline V gene encodes CDR1 SGHNT and CDR2 YYREEE (reference sequence). The CDR3 has 13 amino acids. Full variable domain (rest looked up from reference TRBV5-4 and TRBJ1-1): ETGVTQSPTHLIKTRGQQVTLRCSSQSGHNTVSWYQQALGQGPQFIFQYYREEENGRGNFPPRFSGLQFPNYSSELNVNALELDDSALYLCASSFMGDTEAFFGQGTRLTVV.

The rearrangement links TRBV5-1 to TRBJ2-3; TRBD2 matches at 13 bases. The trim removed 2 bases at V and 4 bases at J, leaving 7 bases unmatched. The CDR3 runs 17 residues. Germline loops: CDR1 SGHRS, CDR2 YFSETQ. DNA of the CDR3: TGCGCCAGCAGCTTAGAAGGACTAGCGGGAGCCCCAGATACGCAGTATTTT. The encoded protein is CASSLEGLAGAPDTQYF.

The CDR3 region is CASSIYGTEAFF. The CDR3 coding sequence is TGTGCCAGTAGTATCTACGGGACTGAAGCTTTCTTT. The chain couples TRBV19 to TRBJ1-1; no reliable D call. Trimming took 3 bases from V and 5 from J, leaving 7 bases between them. CDR3 length: 12 amino acids. The germline CDR1 and CDR2 sequences are LNHDA and SQIVND (reference sequence).

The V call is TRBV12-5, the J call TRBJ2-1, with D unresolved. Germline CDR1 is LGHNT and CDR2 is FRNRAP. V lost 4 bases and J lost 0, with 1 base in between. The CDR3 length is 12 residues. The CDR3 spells CASGSSYNEQFF. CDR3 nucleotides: TGTGCTAGTGGTTCCTCCTACAATGAGCAGTTCTTC.

The CDR3 nucleotides are TGTGCCAGCAGCCCCGGACTAGCGGGAACCGGGGAGCTGTTTTTT. It translates to CASSPGLAGTGELFF. The rearrangement links TRBV7-7 to TRBJ2-2; TRBD2 matches at 12 bases. V was pared by 5 bases and J by 5 bases, with 3 bases of the junction left unmatched. This CDR3 has 15 residues. The germline V gene encodes CDR1 SSHAT and CDR2 FNYEAQ (reference sequence).

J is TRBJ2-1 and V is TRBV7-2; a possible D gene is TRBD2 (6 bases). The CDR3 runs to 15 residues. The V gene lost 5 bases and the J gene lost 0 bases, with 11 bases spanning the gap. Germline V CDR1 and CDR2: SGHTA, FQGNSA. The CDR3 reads CASSQGTPSYNEQFF. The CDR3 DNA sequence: TGTGCCAGCAGCCAAGGGACTCCCTCCTACAATGAGCAGTTCTTC. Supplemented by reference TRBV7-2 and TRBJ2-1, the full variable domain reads GAGVSQSPSNKVTEKGKDVELRCDPISGHTALYWYRQSLGQGLEFLIYFQGNSAPDKSGLPSDRFSAERTGGSVSTLTIQRTQQEDSAVYLCASSQGTPSYNEQFFGPGTRLTVL.

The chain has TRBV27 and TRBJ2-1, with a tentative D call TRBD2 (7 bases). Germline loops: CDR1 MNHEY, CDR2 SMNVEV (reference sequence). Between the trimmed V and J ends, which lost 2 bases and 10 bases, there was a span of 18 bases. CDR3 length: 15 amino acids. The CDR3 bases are TGTGCCAGCAGTTTAGGATCGGGGGGCCGGGAAGAGCAGTTCTTC. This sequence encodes CASSLGSGGREEQFF.

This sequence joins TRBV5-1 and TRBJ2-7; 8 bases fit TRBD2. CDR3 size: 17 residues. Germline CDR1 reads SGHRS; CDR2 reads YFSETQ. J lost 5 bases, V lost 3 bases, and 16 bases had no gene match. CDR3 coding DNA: TGCGCCAGCAGCTATCTCCCTGAGAGCGGGAGTCTGAACGAGCAGTACTTC. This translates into CASSYLPESGSLNEQYF.

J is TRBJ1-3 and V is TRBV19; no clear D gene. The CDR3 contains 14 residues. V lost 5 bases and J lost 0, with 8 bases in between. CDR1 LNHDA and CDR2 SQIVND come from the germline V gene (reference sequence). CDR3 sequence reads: CASSQVPSGNTIYF. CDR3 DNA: TGTGCCAGTAGTCAGGTCCCCTCTGGAAACACCATATATTTT. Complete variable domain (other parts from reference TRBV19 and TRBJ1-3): DGGITQSPKYLFRKEGQNVTLSCEQNLNHDAMYWYRQDPGQGLRLIYYSQIVNDFQKGDIAEGYSVSREKKESFPLTVTSAQKNPTAFYLCASSQVPSGNTIYFGEGSWLTVV.

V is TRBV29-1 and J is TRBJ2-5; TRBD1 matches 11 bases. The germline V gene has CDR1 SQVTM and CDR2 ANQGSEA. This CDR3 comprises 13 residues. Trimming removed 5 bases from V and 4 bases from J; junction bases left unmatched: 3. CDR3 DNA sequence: TGCAGCGTTCCGGGACAGGGGGTAGAGACCCAGTACTTC. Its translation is CSVPGQGVETQYF. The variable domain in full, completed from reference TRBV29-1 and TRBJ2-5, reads SAVISQKPSRDICQRGTSLTIQCQVDSQVTMMFWYRQQPGQSLTLIATANQGSEATYESGFVIDKFPISRPNLTFSTLTVSNMSPEDSSIYLCSVPGQGVETQYFGPGTRLLVL.

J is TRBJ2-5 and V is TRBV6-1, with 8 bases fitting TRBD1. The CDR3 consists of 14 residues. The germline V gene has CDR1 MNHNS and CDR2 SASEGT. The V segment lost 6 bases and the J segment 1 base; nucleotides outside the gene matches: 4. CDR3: CASRVDRAQETQYF. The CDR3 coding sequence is TGTGCCAGCAGGGTGGACAGGGCCCAAGAGACCCAGTACTTC.

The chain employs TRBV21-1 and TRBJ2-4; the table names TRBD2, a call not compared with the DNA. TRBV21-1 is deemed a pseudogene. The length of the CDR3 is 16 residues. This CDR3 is CASIQRGEGRGNIQYF. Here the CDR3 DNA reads TGTGCCAGCATCCAAAGGGGGGAGGGCAGGGGAAACATTCAGTACTTC.

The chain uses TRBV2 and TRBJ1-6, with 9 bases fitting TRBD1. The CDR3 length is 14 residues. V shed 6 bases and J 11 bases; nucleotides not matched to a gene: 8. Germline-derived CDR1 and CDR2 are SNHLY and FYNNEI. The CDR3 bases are TGTGCCAGCAGGGCGGGACAGGGAAATCCACCCCTCCACTTT. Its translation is CASRAGQGNPPLHF.

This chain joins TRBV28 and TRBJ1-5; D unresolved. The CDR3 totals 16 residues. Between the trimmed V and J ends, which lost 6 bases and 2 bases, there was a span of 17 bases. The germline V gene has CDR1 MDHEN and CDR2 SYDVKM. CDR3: CASSQAGLGGNQPQHF. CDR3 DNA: TGTGCCAGCAGCCAGGCGGGTCTCGGGGGCAATCAGCCCCAGCATTTT.

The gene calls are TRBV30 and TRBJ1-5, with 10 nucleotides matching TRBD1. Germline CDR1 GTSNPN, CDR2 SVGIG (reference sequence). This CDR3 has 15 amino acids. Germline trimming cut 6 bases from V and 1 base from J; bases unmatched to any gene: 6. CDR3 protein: CACAQDRGSNQPQHF. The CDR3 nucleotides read TGTGCCTGTGCCCAGGACAGGGGGAGCAATCAGCCCCAGCATTTT.

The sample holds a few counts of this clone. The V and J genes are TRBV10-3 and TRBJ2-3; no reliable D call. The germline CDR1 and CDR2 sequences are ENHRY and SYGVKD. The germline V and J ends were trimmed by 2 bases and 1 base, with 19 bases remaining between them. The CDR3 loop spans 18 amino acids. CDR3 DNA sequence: TGTGCCATCAGTGAGAACGCCCACTATTACTCGGGCACAGATACGCAGTATTTT. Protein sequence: CAISENAHYYSGTDTQYF.

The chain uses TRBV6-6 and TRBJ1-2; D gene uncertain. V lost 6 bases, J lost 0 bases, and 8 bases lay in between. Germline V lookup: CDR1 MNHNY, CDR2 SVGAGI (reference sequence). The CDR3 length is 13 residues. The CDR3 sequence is CASRELSNYGYTF. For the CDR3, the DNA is TGTGCCAGCAGGGAGCTTTCTAACTATGGCTACACCTTC.

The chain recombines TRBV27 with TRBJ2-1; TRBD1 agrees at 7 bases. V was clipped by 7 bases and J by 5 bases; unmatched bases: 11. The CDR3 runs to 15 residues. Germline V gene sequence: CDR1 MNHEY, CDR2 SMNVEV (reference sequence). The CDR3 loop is CASNQDRAKNNEQFF. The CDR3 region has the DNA TGTGCCAGCAATCAAGACAGGGCCAAGAACAATGAGCAGTTCTTC.

For the CDR3, the DNA is TGTGCCAGCAGCTTACAGCGCTTTTACAATGAGCAGTTCTTC. Translation gives CASSLQRFYNEQFF. The chain couples TRBV7-9 to TRBJ2-1; no firm D call. Germline V gene sequence: CDR1 SEHNR, CDR2 FQNEAQ (reference sequence). This CDR3 is built from 14 residues. V lost 2 bases to trimming and J lost 4 bases, with 9 bases between them.

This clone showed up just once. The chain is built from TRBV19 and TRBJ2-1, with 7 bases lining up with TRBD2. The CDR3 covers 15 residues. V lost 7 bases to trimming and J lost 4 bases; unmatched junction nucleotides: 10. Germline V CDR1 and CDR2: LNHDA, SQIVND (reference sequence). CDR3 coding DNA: TGTGCCAGTACTCCTACTAGCGCCTTTTACAATGAGCAGTTCTTC. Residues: CASTPTSAFYNEQFF.